Listed below are T cell receptor beta chains from one sample, sequenced in a study of T cells in Graves' hyperthyroidism and ophthalmopathy. TCRdb itself ran the multiplex PCR reads through MiXCR, one entry per CDR3 protein. Of about 330,000 distinct CDR3 sequences in the sample, roughly an eighth were seen once. Sequencing input: blood. These receptor sequences come from a woman aged 40 to 50 with Graves' ophthalmopathy. Each CDR3 is given with its conserved first and last residue. Fields, in order: CDR3 protein, CDR3 DNA, J gene, clone size, D gene, V gene. The D gene is left open where the match is weak. Not every row has a clone size; where given, it reads once, few, many or a size class.

CASSQSGTANEKLFF | TGTGCCAGCAGTCAATCCGGGACCGCTAATGAAAAACTGTTTTTT | TRBJ1-4 | many | NA | TRBV28
CASSLRLAGLAGGEQFF | TGTGCCAGCAGCCTAAGACTAGCGGGACTAGCGGGGGGTGAGCAGTTCTTC | TRBJ2-1 | NA | TRBD2 | TRBV4-2
CASSQESIAGFFRNEQFF | TGTGCCAGCAGCCAAGAATCGATAGCGGGATTCTTTAGGAATGAGCAGTTCTTC | TRBJ2-1 | NA | TRBD2 | TRBV3-1
CASSINSPTQYF | TGTGCCAGCAGCATTAATAGTCCTACGCAGTATTTT | TRBJ2-3 | many | NA | TRBV7-9
CASSEVISGYYGYTF | TGTGCCAGCAGTGAAGTTATCTCTGGCTACTATGGCTACACCTTC | TRBJ1-2 | many | NA | TRBV2
CASSRGQGISYEQYF | TGTGCCAGCAGTCGAGGACAGGGGATTTCCTACGAGCAGTACTTC | TRBJ2-7 | NA | TRBD1 | TRBV5-5
CASSFGQLLQETQYF | TGTGCCAGCAGCTTCGGACAGCTACTACAAGAGACCCAGTACTTC | TRBJ2-5 | many | NA | TRBV7-2
CSVSGTSGLYNEQFF | TGCAGCGTGAGCGGGACTAGCGGCCTCTACAATGAGCAGTTCTTC | TRBJ2-1 | NA | TRBD2 | TRBV29-1
CSARTGLAGVSVDTQYF | TGCAGTGCGAGAACCGGACTAGCGGGAGTGTCTGTGGATACGCAGTATTTT | TRBJ2-3 | NA | TRBD2 | TRBV20-1
CASSLALAGGPVTGELFF | TGTGCCAGCAGCTTAGCACTAGCGGGAGGGCCTGTCACCGGGGAGCTGTTTTTT | TRBJ2-2 | NA | TRBD2 | TRBV11-3
CASRGTSGGSDTQYF | TGTGCCAGCAGAGGGACTAGCGGAGGCTCAGATACGCAGTATTTT | TRBJ2-3 | many | TRBD2 | TRBV28
CASSFKTKNTEAFF | TGTGCCAGCAGCTTCAAGACAAAGAACACTGAAGCTTTCTTT | TRBJ1-1 | many | NA | TRBV11-2
CSARGHREGYGYTF | TGCAGCGCTCGTGGGCACCGGGAGGGCTATGGCTACACCTTC | TRBJ1-2 | many | NA | TRBV29-1
CASSPQTSGRQETQYF | TGTGCCAGCAGCCCACAGACTAGCGGAAGACAAGAGACCCAGTACTTC | TRBJ2-5 | many | TRBD2 | TRBV11-2
CASSPVQGNSGANVLTF | TGTGCCAGTTCGCCCGTACAGGGCAATTCTGGGGCCAACGTCCTGACTTTC | TRBJ2-6 | NA | NA | TRBV19
CASGPGLSQFF | TGTGCCAGCGGGCCCGGGCTCAGTCAGTTCTTC | TRBJ2-1 | many | NA | TRBV28
CASGWGLSYEQYF | TGTGCCAGCGGTTGGGGCTTATCCTACGAGCAGTACTTC | TRBJ2-7 | many | NA | TRBV28
CSADRGVYEQYF | TGCAGTGCGGACAGGGGAGTCTACGAGCAGTACTTC | TRBJ2-7 | few | TRBD1 | TRBV20-1
CASSDKEGGDYNEQFF | TGTGCCAGCAGTGACAAAGAGGGTGGGGATTACAATGAGCAGTTCTTC | TRBJ2-1 | few | NA | TRBV6-4
CASSGDPSPLHF | TGTGCCAGCAGTGGGGACCCGTCACCCCTCCACTTT | TRBJ1-6 | NA | NA | TRBV2
CATSERTGSSYNEQFF | TGTGCCACCAGTGAGCGCACAGGGAGCTCCTACAATGAGCAGTTCTTC | TRBJ2-1 | many | NA | TRBV24-1
CASGRAPSYNEQFF | TGTGCCAGTGGCCGGGCCCCCTCCTACAATGAGCAGTTCTTC | TRBJ2-1 | NA | NA | TRBV6-1
CASSLESPGAMGYTF | TGTGCCAGCAGTTTAGAAAGTCCAGGAGCCATGGGATACACCTTC | TRBJ1-2 | many | NA | TRBV12-3/TRBV12-4
CASSESLGTYEQYF | TGCGCCAGCAGTGAGTCGCTAGGGACCTACGAGCAGTACTTC | TRBJ2-7 | NA | NA | TRBV10-2
CATSDSDRNYGYTF | TGTGCCACCAGTGACTCCGACAGAAACTATGGCTACACCTTC | TRBJ1-2 | many | NA | TRBV24-1
CSAETSKNIQYF | TGCAGTGCCGAAACCTCTAAAAACATTCAGTACTTC | TRBJ2-4 | NA | NA | TRBV20-1
CASSYQGTGNTEAFF | TGTGCCAGCAGTTATCAAGGGACAGGGAACACTGAAGCTTTCTTT | TRBJ1-1 | NA | TRBD1 | TRBV6-5
CASGPLVSRSSYNEQFF | TGTGCTAGTGGTCCCCTGGTAAGCCGAAGCTCCTACAATGAGCAGTTCTTC | TRBJ2-1 | many | NA | TRBV12-5
CSARGPNSNQPQHF | TGCAGTGCTAGGGGACCGAATAGCAATCAGCCCCAGCATTTT | TRBJ1-5 | many | NA | TRBV20-1
CASSPGTQIEAFF | TGTGCCAGCAGCCCCGGGACACAGATTGAAGCTTTCTTT | TRBJ1-1 | many | NA | TRBV3-1
CASSAPDRGGNGYTF | TGTGCCAGCAGTGCCCCCGACAGGGGAGGAAACGGCTACACCTTC | TRBJ1-2 | many | TRBD1 | TRBV28
CASSYEGLVYNEQFF | TGTGCCAGCAGTTACGAAGGACTAGTTTACAATGAGCAGTTCTTC | TRBJ2-1 | many | TRBD2 | TRBV27
CASNGQCEQYF | TGTGCCAGTAACGGACAGTGCGAGCAGTACTTC | TRBJ2-7 | NA | NA | TRBV28
CAGRREGHGQPQHF | TGTGCAGGAAGGCGGGAGGGTCATGGTCAGCCCCAGCATTTT | TRBJ1-5 | many | NA | TRBV6-1
CASKTGDGTEAFF | TGTGCCTCCAAGACAGGGGATGGCACTGAAGCTTTCTTT | TRBJ1-1 | many | TRBD1 | TRBV6-1
CASSSRSGGPLAGMNEQYF | TGTGCCAGCAGCTCCAGGTCAGGAGGCCCACTAGCGGGGATGAACGAGCAGTACTTC | TRBJ2-7 | few | TRBD2 | TRBV6-1
CASTATSGNNEQFF | TGTGCCAGCACCGCAACTAGCGGAAACAATGAGCAGTTCTTC | TRBJ2-1 | few | TRBD2 | TRBV2